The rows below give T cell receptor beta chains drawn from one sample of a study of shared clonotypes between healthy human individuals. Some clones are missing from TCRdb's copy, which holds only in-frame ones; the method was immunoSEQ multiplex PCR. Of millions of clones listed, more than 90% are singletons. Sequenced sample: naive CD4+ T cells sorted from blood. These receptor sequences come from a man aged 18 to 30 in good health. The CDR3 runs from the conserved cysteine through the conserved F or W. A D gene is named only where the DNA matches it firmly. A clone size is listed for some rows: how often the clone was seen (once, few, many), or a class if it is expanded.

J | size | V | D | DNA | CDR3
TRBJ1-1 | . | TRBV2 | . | TGTGCCAGCAGTCCGTCCGGGAACACTGAAGCTTTCTTT | CASSPSGNTEAFF
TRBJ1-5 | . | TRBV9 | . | TGTGCCAGTGCGGCAGGAAGCAATCAGCCCCAGCATTTT | CASAAGSNQPQHF
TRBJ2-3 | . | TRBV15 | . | TGTGCCACCAGCAGAGATCCTAGGGCCACAGATACGCAGTATTTT | CATSRDPRATDTQYF
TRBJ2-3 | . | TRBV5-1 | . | TGCGCCAGCAGCTTGGGTGAACAAGAAGATACGCAGTATTTT | CASSLGEQEDTQYF
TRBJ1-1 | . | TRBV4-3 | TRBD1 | TGCGCCAGCAGCCAAGATAAAACTATACAGGGGGCTTTCTTT | CASSQDKTIQGAFF
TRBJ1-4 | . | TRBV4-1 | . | TGCGCCAGCAGCCGGGCGGGACCAACAAACGAAAAACTGTTTTTT | CASSRAGPTNEKLFF
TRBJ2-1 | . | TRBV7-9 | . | TGTGCCAGCAGCCCCGGGGCGGGACAGTTCTTC | CASSPGAGQFF
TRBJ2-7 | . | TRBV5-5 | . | TGTGCCAGCAGCCAGTATACCCTCTCCTACGAGCAGTACTTC | CASSQYTLSYEQYF
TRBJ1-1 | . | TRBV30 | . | TGTGCCTGGATCCAGAGCGAAGCTTTCTTT | CAWIQSEAFF
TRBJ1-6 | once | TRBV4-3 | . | TGCGCCAGCAGCCAAGAACGTAATTCACCCCTCCACTTT | CASSQERNSPLHF
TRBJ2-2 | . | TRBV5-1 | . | TGCGCCAGCAGCTTGGACAGGGAGGCCGGGGAGCTGTTTTTT | CASSLDREAGELFF
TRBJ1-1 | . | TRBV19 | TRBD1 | TGTGCCAGTAGTATCCTTTGGACAGGGAAGAACACTGAAGCTTTCTTT | CASSILWTGKNTEAFF
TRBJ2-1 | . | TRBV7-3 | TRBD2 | TGTGCCAGCAGCCCCGGGCTAGCGGTCTACAATGAGCAGTTCTTC | CASSPGLAVYNEQFF
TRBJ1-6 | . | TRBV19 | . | TGTGCCAGTAGTATGGCCACAGGGTATAATTCACCCCTCCACTTT | CASSMATGYNSPLHF
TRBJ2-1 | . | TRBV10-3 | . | TGTGCCATCAGCGCGACCCAGAGCTCCTACAATGAGCAGTTCTTC | CAISATQSSYNEQFF
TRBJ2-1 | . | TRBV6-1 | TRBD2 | TGTGCCAGCAACCGAGGGAGTCTAGCGGGGAATGAGCAGTTCTTC | CASNRGSLAGNEQFF
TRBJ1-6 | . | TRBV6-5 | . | TGTGCCAGCAGCCTGGGGGGCTACCTCTTTTCACCCCTCCACTTT | CASSLGGYLFSPLHF
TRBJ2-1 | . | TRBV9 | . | TGTGCCAGCAGCGTAGGCACCCCAGTGAGCGAGCAGTTCTTC | CASSVGTPVSEQFF
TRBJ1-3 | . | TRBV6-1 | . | TGTGCCAGCAGTGGAGGGGCTGGAAACACCATATATTTT | CASSGGAGNTIYF
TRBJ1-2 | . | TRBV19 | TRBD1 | TGTGCCAGTAGTACCCGACAGGGTGAAAACTCCTATGGCTACACCTTC | CASSTRQGENSYGYTF
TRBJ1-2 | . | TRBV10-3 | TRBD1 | TGTGCCATCAGTGACCTTGGACAGGGGGTGCCGTACACCTTC | CAISDLGQGVPYTF
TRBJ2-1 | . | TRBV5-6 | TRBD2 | TGTGCCAGCAGCCTAGCGGGGCTAACAAACAATGAGCAGTTCTTC | CASSLAGLTNNEQFF
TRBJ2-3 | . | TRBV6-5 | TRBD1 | TGTGCCAGCAGTTACTTCGGGACAGACACAGATACGCAGTATTTT | CASSYFGTDTDTQYF
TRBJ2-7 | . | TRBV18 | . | TGTGCCAGCTCACCACAGGCAAACTACGAGCAGTACTTC | CASSPQANYEQYF
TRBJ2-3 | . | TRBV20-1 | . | TGCAGTGCTTTCGGCACAGATACGCAGTATTTT | CSAFGTDTQYF
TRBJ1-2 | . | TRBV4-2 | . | TGTGCCAGCAGCCAAGATTCGGCGGCATTCTATGGCTACACCTTC | CASSQDSAAFYGYTF
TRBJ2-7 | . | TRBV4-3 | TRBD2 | TGCGCCAGCAGCCCCGGACTAGCGGGTCCCTACGAGCAGTACTTC | CASSPGLAGPYEQYF
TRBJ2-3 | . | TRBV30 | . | TGTGCCTGGAGTGTTGAGACAACTAGCACAGATACGCAGTATTTT | CAWSVETTSTDTQYF
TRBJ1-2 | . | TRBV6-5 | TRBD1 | TGTGCCAGCAGCCTGGACAGGGTGCATGGCTACACCTTC | CASSLDRVHGYTF
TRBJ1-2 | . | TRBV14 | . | TGTGCCAGCAGCCAAGACCTGGGGACAAATGGCTACACCTTC | CASSQDLGTNGYTF